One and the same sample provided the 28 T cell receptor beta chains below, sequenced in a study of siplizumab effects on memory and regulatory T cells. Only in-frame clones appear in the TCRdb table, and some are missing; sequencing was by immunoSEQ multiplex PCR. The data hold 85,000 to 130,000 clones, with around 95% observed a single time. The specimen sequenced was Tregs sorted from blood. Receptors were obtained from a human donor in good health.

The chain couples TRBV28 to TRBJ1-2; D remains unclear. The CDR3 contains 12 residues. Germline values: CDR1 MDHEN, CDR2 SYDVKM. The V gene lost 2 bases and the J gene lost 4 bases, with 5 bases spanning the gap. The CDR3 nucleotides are TGTGCCAGCAGTTTAGGAGTCTATGGCTACACCTTC. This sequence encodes CASSLGVYGYTF.

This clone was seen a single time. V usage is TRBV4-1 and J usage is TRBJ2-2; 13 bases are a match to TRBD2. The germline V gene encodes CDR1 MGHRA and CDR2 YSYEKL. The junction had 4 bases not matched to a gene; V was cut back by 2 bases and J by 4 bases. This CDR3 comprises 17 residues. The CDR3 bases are TGCGCCAGCAGCCAATGGACTAGCGGGAGAAGCACCGGGGAGCTGTTTTTT. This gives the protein CASSQWTSGRSTGELFF.

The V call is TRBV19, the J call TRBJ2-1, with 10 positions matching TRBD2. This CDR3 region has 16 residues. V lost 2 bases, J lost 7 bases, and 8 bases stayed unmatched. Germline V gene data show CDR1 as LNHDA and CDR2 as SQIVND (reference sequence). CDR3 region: CASSIRRLAGVNEQFF. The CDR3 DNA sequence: TGTGCCAGTAGTATAAGGCGGCTAGCGGGAGTGAATGAGCAGTTCTTC.

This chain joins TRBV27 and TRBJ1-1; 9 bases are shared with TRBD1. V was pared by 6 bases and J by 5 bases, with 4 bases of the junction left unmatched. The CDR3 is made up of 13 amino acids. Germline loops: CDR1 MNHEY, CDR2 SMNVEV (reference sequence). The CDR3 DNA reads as TGTGCCAGCAGGGGACAGGGTTGGACTGAAGCTTTCTTT. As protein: CASRGQGWTEAFF.

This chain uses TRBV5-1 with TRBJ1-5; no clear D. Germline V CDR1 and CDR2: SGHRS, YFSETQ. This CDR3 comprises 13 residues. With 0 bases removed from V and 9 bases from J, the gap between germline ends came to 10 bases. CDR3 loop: CASSLEGHGPQHF. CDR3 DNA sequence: TGCGCCAGCAGCTTGGAAGGGCATGGGCCCCAGCATTTT. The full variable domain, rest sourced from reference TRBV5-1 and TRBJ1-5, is KAGVTQTPRYLIKTRGQQVTLSCSPISGHRSVSWYQQTPGQGLQFLFEYFSETQRNKGNFPGRFSGRQFSNSRSEMNVSTLELGDSALYLCASSLEGHGPQHFGDGTRLSIL.

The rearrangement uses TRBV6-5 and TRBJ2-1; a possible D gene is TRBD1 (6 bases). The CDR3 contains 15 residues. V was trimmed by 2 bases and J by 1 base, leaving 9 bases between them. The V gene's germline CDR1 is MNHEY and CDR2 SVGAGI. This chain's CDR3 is CASSYRDISYNEQFF. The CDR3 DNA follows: TGTGCCAGCAGTTACAGGGACATTTCCTACAATGAGCAGTTCTTC.

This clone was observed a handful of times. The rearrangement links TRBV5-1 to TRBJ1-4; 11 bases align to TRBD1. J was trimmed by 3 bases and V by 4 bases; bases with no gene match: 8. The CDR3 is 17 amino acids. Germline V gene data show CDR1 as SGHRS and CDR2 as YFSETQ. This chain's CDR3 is CASSPGQGVKANEKLFF. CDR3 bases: TGCGCCAGCAGCCCGGGACAGGGGGTGAAAGCTAATGAAAAACTGTTTTTT.

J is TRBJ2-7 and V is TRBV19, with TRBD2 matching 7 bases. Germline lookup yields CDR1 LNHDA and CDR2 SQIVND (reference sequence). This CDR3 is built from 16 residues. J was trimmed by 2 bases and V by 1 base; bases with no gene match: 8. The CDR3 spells CASSIGGLAATYEQYF. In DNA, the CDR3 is TGTGCCAGTAGTATAGGGGGCCTAGCGGCTACCTACGAGCAGTACTTC.

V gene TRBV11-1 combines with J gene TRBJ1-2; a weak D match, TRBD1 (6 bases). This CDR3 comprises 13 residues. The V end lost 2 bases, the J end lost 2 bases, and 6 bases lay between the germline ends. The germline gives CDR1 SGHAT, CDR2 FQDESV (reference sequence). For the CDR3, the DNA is TGTGCCAGCAGCTTACAGGGGAACTATGGCTACACCTTC. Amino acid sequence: CASSLQGNYGYTF.

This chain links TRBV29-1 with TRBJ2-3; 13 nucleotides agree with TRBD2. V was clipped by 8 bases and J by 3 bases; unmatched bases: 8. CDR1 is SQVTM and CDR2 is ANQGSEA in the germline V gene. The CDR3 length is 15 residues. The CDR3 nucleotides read TGCAGCACCACTAGCGGGAGGGCCTGGACAGATACGCAGTATTTT. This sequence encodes CSTTSGRAWTDTQYF.

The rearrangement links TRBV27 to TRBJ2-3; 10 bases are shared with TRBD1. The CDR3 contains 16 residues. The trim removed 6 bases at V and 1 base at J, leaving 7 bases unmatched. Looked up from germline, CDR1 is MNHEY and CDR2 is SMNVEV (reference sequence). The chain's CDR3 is CASRVRGTGGTDTQYF. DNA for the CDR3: TGTGCCAGCAGGGTCAGGGGGACAGGGGGCACAGATACGCAGTATTTT.

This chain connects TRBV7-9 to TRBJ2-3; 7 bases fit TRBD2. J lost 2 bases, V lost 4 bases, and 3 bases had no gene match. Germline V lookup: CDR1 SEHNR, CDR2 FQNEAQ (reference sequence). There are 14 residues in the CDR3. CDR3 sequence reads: CASSSGLVTDTQYF. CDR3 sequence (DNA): TGTGCCAGCAGCTCTGGACTAGTCACAGATACGCAGTATTTT.

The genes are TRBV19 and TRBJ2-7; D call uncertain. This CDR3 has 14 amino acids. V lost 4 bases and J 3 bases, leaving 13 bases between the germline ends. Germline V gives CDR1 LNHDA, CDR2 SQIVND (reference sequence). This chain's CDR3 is CASSKRAPSYEQYF. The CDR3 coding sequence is TGTGCCAGTAGTAAACGGGCCCCTAGCTACGAGCAGTACTTC.

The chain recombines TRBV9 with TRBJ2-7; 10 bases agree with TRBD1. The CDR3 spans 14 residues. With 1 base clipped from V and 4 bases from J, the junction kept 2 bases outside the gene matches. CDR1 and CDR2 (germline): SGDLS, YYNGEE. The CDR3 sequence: CASSVRDRGYEQYF. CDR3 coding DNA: TGTGCCAGCAGCGTACGGGACAGGGGTTACGAGCAGTACTTC.

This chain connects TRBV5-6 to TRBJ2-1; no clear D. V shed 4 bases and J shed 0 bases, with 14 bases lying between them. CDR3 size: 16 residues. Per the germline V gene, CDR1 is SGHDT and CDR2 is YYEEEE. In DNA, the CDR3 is TGTGCCAGCAGCCTGCGATTTTCAAGCTCCTACAATGAGCAGTTCTTC. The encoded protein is CASSLRFSSSYNEQFF.

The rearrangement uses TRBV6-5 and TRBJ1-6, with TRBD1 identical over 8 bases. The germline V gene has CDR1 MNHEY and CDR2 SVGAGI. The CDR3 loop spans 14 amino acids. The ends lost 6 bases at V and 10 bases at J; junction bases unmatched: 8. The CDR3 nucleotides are TGTGCCAGCAGCACGGGACAGGTGAACTCACCCCTCCACTTT. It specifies CASSTGQVNSPLHF.

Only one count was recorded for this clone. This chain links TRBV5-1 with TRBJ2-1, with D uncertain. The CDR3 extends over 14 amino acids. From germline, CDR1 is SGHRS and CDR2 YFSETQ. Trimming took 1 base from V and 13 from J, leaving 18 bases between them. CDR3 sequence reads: CASSLNVGRSPQFF. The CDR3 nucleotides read TGCGCCAGCAGCTTGAATGTCGGTCGGAGTCCTCAGTTCTTC.

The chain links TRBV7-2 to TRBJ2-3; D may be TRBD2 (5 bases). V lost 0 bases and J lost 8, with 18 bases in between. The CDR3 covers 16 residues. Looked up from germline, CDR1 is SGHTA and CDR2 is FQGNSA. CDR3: CASSLAGVVAPPTQYF. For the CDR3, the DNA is TGTGCCAGCAGCTTAGCGGGAGTCGTTGCCCCCCCTACGCAGTATTTT.

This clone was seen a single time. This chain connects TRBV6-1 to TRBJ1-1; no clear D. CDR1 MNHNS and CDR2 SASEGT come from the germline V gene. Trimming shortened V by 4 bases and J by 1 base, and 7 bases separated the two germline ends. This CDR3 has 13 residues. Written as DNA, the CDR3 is TGTGCCAGCAGTGTGATAAAGAACACTGAAGCTTTCTTT. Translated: CASSVIKNTEAFF.

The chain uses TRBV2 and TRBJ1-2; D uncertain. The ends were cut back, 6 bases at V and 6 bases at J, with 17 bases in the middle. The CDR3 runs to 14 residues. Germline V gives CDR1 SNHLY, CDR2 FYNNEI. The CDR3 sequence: CASSDRANINGYTF. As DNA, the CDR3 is TGTGCCAGCAGCGACCGAGCAAATATAAATGGCTACACCTTC.

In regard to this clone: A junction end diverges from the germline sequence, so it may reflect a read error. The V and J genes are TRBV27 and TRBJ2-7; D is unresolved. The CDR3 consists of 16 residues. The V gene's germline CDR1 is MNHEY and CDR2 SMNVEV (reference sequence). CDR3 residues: CAGSLLGLTPSYEQYF. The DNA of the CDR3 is TGTGCCGGCAGTTTATTAGGTCTGACCCCGTCCTACGAGCAGTACTTC.

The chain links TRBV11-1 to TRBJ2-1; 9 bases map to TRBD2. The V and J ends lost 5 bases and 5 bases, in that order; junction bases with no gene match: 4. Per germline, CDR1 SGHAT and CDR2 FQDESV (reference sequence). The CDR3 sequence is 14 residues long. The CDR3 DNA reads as TGTGCCAGCAGCCCTAGCGGGAATAACAATGAGCAGTTCTTC. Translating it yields CASSPSGNNNEQFF.

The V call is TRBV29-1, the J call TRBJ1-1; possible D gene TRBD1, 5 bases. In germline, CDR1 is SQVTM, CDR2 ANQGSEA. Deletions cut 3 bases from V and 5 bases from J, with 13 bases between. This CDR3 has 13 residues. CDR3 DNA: TGCAGCGTTGATGTCTACCAGGGTACTGAAGCTTTCTTT. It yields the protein CSVDVYQGTEAFF. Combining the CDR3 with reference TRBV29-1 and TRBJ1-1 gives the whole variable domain SAVISQKPSRDICQRGTSLTIQCQVDSQVTMMFWYRQQPGQSLTLIATANQGSEATYESGFVIDKFPISRPNLTFSTLTVSNMSPEDSSIYLCSVDVYQGTEAFFGQGTRLTVV.

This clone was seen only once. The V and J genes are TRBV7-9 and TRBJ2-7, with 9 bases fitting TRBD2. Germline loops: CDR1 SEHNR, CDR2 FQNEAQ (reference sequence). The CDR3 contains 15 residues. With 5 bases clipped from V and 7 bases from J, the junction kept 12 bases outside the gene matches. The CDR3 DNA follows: TGTGCCAGCAGCCCGCCTGGCGGGAGGGCCAAAGAGCAGTACTTC. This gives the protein CASSPPGGRAKEQYF.

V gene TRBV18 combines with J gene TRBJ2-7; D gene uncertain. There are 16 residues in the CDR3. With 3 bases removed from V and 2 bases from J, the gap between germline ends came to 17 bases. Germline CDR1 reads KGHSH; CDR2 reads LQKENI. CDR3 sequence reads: CASSPSVSRVTYEQYF. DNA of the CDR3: TGTGCCAGCTCACCTTCGGTTTCTAGGGTGACCTACGAGCAGTACTTC.

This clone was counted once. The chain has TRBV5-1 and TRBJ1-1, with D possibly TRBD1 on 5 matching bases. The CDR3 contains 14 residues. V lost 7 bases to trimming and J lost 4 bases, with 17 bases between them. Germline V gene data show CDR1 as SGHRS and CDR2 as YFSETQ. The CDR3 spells CASGSGASGTEAFF. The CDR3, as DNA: TGCGCCAGCGGGAGCGGGGCATCGGGCACTGAAGCTTTCTTT.

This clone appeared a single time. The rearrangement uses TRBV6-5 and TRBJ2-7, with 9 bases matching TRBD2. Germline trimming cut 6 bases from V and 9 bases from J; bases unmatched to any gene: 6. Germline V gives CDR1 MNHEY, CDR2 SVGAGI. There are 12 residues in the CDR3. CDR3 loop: CASSPSGVRQYF. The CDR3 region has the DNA TGTGCCAGCAGCCCTAGCGGGGTGAGGCAGTACTTC.

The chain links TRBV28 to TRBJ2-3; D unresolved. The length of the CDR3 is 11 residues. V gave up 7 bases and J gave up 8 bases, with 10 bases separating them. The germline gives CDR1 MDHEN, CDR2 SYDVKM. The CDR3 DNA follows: TGTGCCAGCACCTCCTGGGGTACGCAGTATTTT. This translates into CASTSWGTQYF.